The rows below give T cell receptor beta chains drawn from one sample of a study of blood T cell repertoires in COVID-19. Sequencing used immunoSEQ multiplex PCR; TCRdb keeps in-frame clones, though not all of them. The table lists about 250,000 clones, 65% to 90% of them singletons. The source material was peripheral blood. The source of these receptors is a man aged 50 or older with active or convalescent COVID-19. CDR3s leave out the opening cysteine and the closing phenylalanine or tryptophan. Each record gives: CDR3 protein, J gene, CDR3 length, V gene.

SVKPRPSGINYGYT | TRBJ1-2 | 14 | TRBV29-1
ASSWASGTYEQY | TRBJ2-7 | 12 | TRBV27
ASRAGDSAFGYT | TRBJ1-2 | 12 | TRBV2
ASSQGAGTRLF | TRBJ2-1 | 11 | TRBV3-1/TRBV3-2
ASSYETGGGNTQY | TRBJ2-3 | 13 | TRBV6-5
ASSHTGGPYEQY | TRBJ2-7 | 12 | TRBV3-1/TRBV3-2
ASGLVTGGSGNTIY | TRBJ1-3 | 14 | TRBV12-5
SASSRTWSYEQY | TRBJ2-7 | 12 | TRBV20-1
ASSFGEGSYGYT | TRBJ1-2 | 12 | TRBV5-1
ASSPGQSNTEAF | TRBJ1-1 | 12 | TRBV18
ASSGDSLSPNNEQF | TRBJ2-1 | 14 | TRBV7-6
ASSLGGSGYNSPLH | TRBJ1-6 | 14 | TRBV5-4
ASSQPREAKNIQY | TRBJ2-4 | 13 | TRBV4-1
ASSPQPGQGATNEKLF | TRBJ1-4 | 16 | TRBV5-1
ASSYQRTDSNYGYT | TRBJ1-2 | 14 | TRBV6-5
ASSLDPPGQGPYEQY | TRBJ2-7 | 15 | TRBV5-6
ASSEAPLGNQPQH | TRBJ1-5 | 13 | TRBV6-1
ASSRGPFGDTQY | TRBJ2-3 | 12 | TRBV6-2/TRBV6-3
ASSSWGQGASPLH | TRBJ1-6 | 13 | TRBV2
ASSPGIADTEAF | TRBJ1-1 | 12 | TRBV19
ASRGTGANTGELF | TRBJ2-2 | 13 | TRBV6-5
ASSPGQGELYEQY | TRBJ2-7 | 13 | TRBV5-1
AWSGGPNQPQH | TRBJ1-5 | 11 | TRBV30
ASKTGSPYEQY | TRBJ2-7 | 11 | TRBV23-1
ATSREGQPHYGYT | TRBJ1-2 | 13 | TRBV15
ASSRGLLIQKTGSGANVLT | TRBJ2-6 | 19 | TRBV9
ASSHSGVGSSNQPQH | TRBJ1-5 | 15 | TRBV2